This entry features one T cell receptor beta chain sequence. Its antigen is still unknown. CDR1 is SGHRS, CDR2 YFSETQ, per germline. This CDR3 comprises 24 residues. After removal of 1 base from V and 0 bases from J, the junction contained 26 bases not matched to a gene. PCR involved 60 Vbeta and 13 Jbeta primers. Under the authors' procedure: Later analysis identified tens of millions of unique TCR beta chains, about 12 million shared. The method was immunoSEQ multiplex PCR; TCRdb's version includes in-frame clones alone and lacks a portion of them. V and J calls and clone size are given by that table; D and trimming were obtained from the DNA. The sample carries 110,000 to 150,000 clones, around 80% recorded once. This entry is derived from a study of cytomegalovirus exposure and HLA in healthy donors. Findings of the study overall: CMV serostatus stood as the only immune exposure information on hand. Accurate prediction of HLA-A and HLA-B alleles (for most subjects) was reportedly achieved from TCR beta sequences. The study assumed roughly uniform donor sequencing depth for presence/absence analyses.

This clonotype originated in a man aged 30 to 45 in good health and CMV-seronegative. The specimen sequenced was PBMCs. The chain couples TRBV5-1 to TRBJ2-3; 10 bases map to TRBD1. CDR3 DNA sequence: TGCGCCAGCAGCTTGCTACTTAAGCCCAGCCGGGACAGGGGTACCGGTTCTAGCACAGATACGCAGTATTTT. This codes for CASSLLLKPSRDRGTGSSTDTQYF.